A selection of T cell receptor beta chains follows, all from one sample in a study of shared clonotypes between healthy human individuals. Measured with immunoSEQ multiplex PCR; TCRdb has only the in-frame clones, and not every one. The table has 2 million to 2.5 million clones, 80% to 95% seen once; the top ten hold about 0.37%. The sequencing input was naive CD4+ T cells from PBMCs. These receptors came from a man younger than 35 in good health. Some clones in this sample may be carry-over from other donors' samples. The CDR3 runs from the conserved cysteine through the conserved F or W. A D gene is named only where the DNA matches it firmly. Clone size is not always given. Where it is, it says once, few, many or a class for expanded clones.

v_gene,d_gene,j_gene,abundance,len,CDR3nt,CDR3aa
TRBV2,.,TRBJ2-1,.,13,TGTGCCAGCAATGGCGGGCCCTACAATGAGCAGTTCTTC,CASNGGPYNEQFF
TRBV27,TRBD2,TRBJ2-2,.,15,TGTGCCAGCAGTCGGACTAGCTATGGCACCGGGGAGCTGTTTTTT,CASSRTSYGTGELFF
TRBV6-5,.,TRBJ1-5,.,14,TGTGCCAGCAGCCAGACCGGGACGCCCCTCCGCCAGCATTTT,CASSQTGTPLRQHF
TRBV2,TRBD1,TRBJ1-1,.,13,TGTGCCAGCAGTGGTACAGGGGAGAATGAAGCTTTCTTT,CASSGTGENEAFF
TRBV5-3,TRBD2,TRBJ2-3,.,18,TGTGCCAGAAGCCCTCGGGTAGCGGGAGTTTATTTTAGGGATACGCAGTATTTT,CARSPRVAGVYFRDTQYF
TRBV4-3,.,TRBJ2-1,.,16,TGCGCCAGCAGCCAAGATCCATTTGGCGGCTACAATGAGCAGTTCTTC,CASSQDPFGGYNEQFF
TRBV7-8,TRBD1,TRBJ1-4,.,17,TGTGCCAGCAGCTTATTTGAGGGGGCCTATTTAGGTGAAAAACTGTTTTTT,CASSLFEGAYLGEKLFF
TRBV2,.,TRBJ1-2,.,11,TGTGCCAGCACAGTTACTTATGGCTACACCTTC,CASTVTYGYTF
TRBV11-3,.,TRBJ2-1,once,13,TGTGCCAGCAGCCTCGGGCCTTACAATGAGCAGTTCTTC,CASSLGPYNEQFF
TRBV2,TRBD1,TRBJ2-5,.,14,TGTGCCAGCAGTGCTATCGACAGGGAAGAGACCCAGTACTTC,CASSAIDREETQYF
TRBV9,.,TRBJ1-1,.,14,TGTGCCAGCAGCGCGAGGGGGACACCTTCTGAAGCTTTCTTT,CASSARGTPSEAFF
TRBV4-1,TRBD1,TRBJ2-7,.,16,TGCGCCAGCAGCCAAGGCCGTTTCACAGGGGTGGGCGAGCAGTACTTC,CASSQGRFTGVGEQYF
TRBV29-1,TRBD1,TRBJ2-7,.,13,TGCAGCGTTCAAGGGACAGGGGGCGACGAGCAGTACTTC,CSVQGTGGDEQYF
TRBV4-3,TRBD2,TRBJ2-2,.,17,TGCGCCAGCAGCCGCCGACTAGCGGGAACGAACACCGGGGAGCTGTTTTTT,CASSRRLAGTNTGELFF
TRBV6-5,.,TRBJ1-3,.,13,TGTGCCAGCAGAACCAGTGCGGGAAACACCATATATTTT,CASRTSAGNTIYF
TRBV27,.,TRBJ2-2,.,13,TGTGCCAGCAGGAGGGCGCGCACCGGGGAGCTGTTTTTT,CASRRARTGELFF
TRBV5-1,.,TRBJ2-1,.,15,TGCGCCAGCAGCTTGGTAGGGTCGGCCTACAATGAGCAGTTCTTC,CASSLVGSAYNEQFF
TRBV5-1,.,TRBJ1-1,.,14,TGCGCCAGCAGTTCGGGGACGGCGAACACTGAAGCTTTCTTT,CASSSGTANTEAFF
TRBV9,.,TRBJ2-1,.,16,TGTGCCAGCAGCGTAGGGGTCGGCCTTCGGTACAATGAGCAGTTCTTC,CASSVGVGLRYNEQFF
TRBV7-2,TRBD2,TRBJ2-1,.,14,TGTGCCAGCAGCTTGGCGGGAGGAGGAAATGAGCAGTTCTTC,CASSLAGGGNEQFF
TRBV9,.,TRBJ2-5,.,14,TGTGCCAGCAGCGTAGCGAGCGGCCAAGAGACCCAGTACTTC,CASSVASGQETQYF
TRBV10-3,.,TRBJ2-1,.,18,TGTGCCATCAGTGAGTCGGGGACGGTCATAAAGGCCTACAATGAGCAGTTCTTC,CAISESGTVIKAYNEQFF
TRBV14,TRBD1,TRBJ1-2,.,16,TGTGCCAGCAGCCCTAATTCCGTGACAGGGAGCTATGGCTACACCTTC,CASSPNSVTGSYGYTF
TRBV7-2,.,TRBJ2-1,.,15,TGTGCCAGCAGCTTAGTCGGCTGGAGCAGCGATGAGCAGTTCTTC,CASSLVGWSSDEQFF
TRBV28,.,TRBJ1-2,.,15,TGTGCCAGCAGTTTTGGAAGAACCTTTAACTATGGCTACACCTTC,CASSFGRTFNYGYTF
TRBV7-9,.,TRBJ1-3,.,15,TGTGCCAGCAGCTTACCTGGCACGGGGGGAAACACCATATATTTT,CASSLPGTGGNTIYF
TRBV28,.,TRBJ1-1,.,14,TGTGCCAGCAGTGCCGGGACCGGGATCACTGAAGCTTTCTTT,CASSAGTGITEAFF
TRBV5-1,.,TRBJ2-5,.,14,TGCGCCAGCAGCTTGTTGGAATTACGGGAGACCCAGTACTTC,CASSLLELRETQYF
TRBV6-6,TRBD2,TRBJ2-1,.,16,TGTGCCAGCAGTTACTCAAGCGGGAGGGCCGGAAATGAGCAGTTCTTC,CASSYSSGRAGNEQFF
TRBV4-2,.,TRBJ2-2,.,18,TGTGCCAGCAGCCTTCCCACCGGGGGCGGGAGAGGGTCCGGGGAGCTGTTTTTT,CASSLPTGGGRGSGELFF
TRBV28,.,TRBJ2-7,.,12,.,CASSLFGTGADF
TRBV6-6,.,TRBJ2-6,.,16,TGTGCCAGCAGTATTCGAGAGGTCTCTGGGGCCAACGTCCTGACTTTC,CASSIREVSGANVLTF
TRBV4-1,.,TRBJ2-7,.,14,TGCGCCAGCAGTCATCGGGCAGAAACCTACGAGCAGTACTTC,CASSHRAETYEQYF
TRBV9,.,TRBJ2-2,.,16,TGTGCCAGCAGCCCCGTGGGCAGGGCGAGGACCGGGGAGCTGTTTTTT,CASSPVGRARTGELFF
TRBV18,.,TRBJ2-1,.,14,TGTGCCAGCTCCCTGACTAGGTCCTACAATGAGCAGTTCTTC,CASSLTRSYNEQFF
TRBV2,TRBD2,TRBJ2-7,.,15,TGTGCCAGCAGGGGGACTAGCGGGAGGGCCGGCGAGCAGTACTTC,CASRGTSGRAGEQYF
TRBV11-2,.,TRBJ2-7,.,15,TGTGCCAGCAGCACGACCCTACAGGGCCCCTACGAGCAGTACTTC,CASSTTLQGPYEQYF
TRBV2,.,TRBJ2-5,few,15,TGTGCCAGCAGTGATGGGGCAGGGTCGGGTGAGACCCAGTACTTC,CASSDGAGSGETQYF
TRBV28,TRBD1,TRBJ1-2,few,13,TGTGCCAGCAGTGCGGGACAGAACTATGGCTACACCTTC,CASSAGQNYGYTF
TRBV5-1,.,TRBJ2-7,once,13,TGCGCCAGCAGCTTGGACCCCCGGGTCGAGCAGTACTTC,CASSLDPRVEQYF
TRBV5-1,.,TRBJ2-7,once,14,TGCGCCAGCAGCTTGGACCCTCGTACCTACGAGCAGTACTTC,CASSLDPRTYEQYF
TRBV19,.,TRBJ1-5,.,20,TGTGCCAGTACCTCCTGGGGGGAGGGTAAGGTGGTTCGGAGTTATCAGCCCCAGCATTTT,CASTSWGEGKVVRSYQPQHF
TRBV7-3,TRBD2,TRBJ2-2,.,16,TGTGCCAGCAGGGTCACGGGAGGGCCGCTCACCGGGGAGCTGTTTTTT,CASRVTGGPLTGELFF
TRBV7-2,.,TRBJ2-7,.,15,TGTGCCAGCAGCTTAAATCGACCGGGGACCTACGAGCAGTACTTC,CASSLNRPGTYEQYF
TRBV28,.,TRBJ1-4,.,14,TGTGCCAGCAACGGGCGGTCAACTAATGAAAAACTGTTTTTT,CASNGRSTNEKLFF